These 3 T cell receptor beta chains were all obtained from the same sample, sequenced in a study of OX40 agonist ivuxolimab in advanced cancers. Only in-frame clones appear in the TCRdb table, and some are missing; sequencing was by immunoSEQ multiplex PCR. The sample consists of about 100,000 clones, approximately 91% of them appearing once. The sample consisted of CD4+ or CD8+ T cells sorted from blood, taken in a trial of the OX40 agonist ivuxolimab. Receptors were obtained from an adult with an advanced solid tumor such as melanoma, head and neck, liver or kidney cancer.

This clone was found once. The V gene is TRBV27, the J gene TRBJ2-1; D is undetermined. The CDR3 totals 13 residues. Germline assignment: CDR1 MNHEY and CDR2 SMNVEV (reference sequence). With 10 bases removed from V and 7 bases from J, the gap between germline ends came to 17 bases. CDR3 bases: TGTGCCACCGCAATGGGGTTTTTTAATGAGCAGTTCTTC. Translated: CATAMGFFNEQFF.

The V and J genes are TRBV19 and TRBJ2-3; no definite D call. Trimming pared 9 bases from V and 6 bases from J, leaving 13 bases between. Germline CDR1 LNHDA, CDR2 SQIVND (reference sequence). This CDR3 is 12 amino acids long. The CDR3 loop is CASSLGWDTQYF. CDR3 in DNA: TGTGCCAGCTCTTTGGGGTGGGATACGCAGTATTTT.

The chain has TRBV11-3 and TRBJ2-1; 8 nucleotides line up with TRBD2. V lost 4 bases and J lost 10; bases outside the gene matches: 6. The germline CDR1 and CDR2 sequences are SGHNT and YENEEA. The CDR3 totals 13 residues. The CDR3 is CASSSTGGLEQFF. In DNA form, the CDR3 reads TGTGCCAGCAGCTCCACGGGGGGGCTAGAGCAGTTCTTC.